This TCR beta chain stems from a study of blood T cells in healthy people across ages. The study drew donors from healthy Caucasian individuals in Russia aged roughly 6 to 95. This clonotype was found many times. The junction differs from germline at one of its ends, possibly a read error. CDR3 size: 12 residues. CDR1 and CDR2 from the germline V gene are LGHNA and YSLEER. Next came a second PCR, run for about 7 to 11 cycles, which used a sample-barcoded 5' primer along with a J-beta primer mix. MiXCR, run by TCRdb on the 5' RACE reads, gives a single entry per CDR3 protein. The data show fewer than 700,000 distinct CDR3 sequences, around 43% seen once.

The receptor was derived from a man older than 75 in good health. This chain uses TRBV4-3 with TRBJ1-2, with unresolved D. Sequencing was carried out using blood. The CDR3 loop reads CASSQANYGYTF. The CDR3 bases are TGTGCCAGCAGCCAAGCGAACTATGGCTACACCTTC.